The rows below give T cell receptor beta chains drawn from one sample of a study of blood T cells in healthy people across ages. MiXCR, applied by TCRdb to the 5' RACE reads, yields one record per CDR3 protein. The table lists about 680,000 distinct CDR3 sequences, approximately 50% of them singletons. The sequencing input was blood. These receptors came from a woman between 55 and 75 years old in good health. Both conserved end residues are part of each CDR3. Fields, in order: clone size, D gene, V gene, J gene, CDR3 DNA, CDR3 protein. D genes are given only for firm matches. The size field is filled for only some rows; it gives once, few, many or a size class.

.	TRBD2	TRBV7-3	TRBJ2-7	TGTGCCAGCAGCTTATGGGAGGGCGCCTCAGTCTACGAGCAGTACTTC	CASSLWEGASVYEQYF
.	.	TRBV6-2/TRBV6-3	TRBJ2-5	TGTGCCAGCAGTTATTATCGGCAAGAGGCCCAGTACTTC	CASSYYRQEAQYF
few	TRBD1	TRBV4-1	TRBJ2-5	TGCGCCAGCAGCCCGGAAGACAGGGGTCGAGAGACCCAGTACTTC	CASSPEDRGRETQYF
once	.	TRBV20-1	TRBJ2-7	TGCAGTGCTAGAGTTAGCGGCTACGAGCAGTACTTC	CSARVSGYEQYF
.	TRBD1	TRBV11-3	TRBJ1-1	TGTGCCAGCAGCCCGGGACAGGGGGCTTGCACTGAAGCTTTCTTT	CASSPGQGACTEAFF
.	TRBD2	TRBV20-1	TRBJ2-1	TGCAGTGCTAGACAGCGGGAGGGCCGTGGCTCCTACAATGAGCAGTTCTTC	CSARQREGRGSYNEQFF
few	.	TRBV20-1	TRBJ2-3	TGCAGTGCTAGAATCACCGGGCCCCAGGGCGATACGCAGTATTTT	CSARITGPQGDTQYF
.	TRBD2	TRBV7-2	TRBJ2-1	TGTGCCAGCAGCTGGCCGGGGGGGACTAATGGAGATGAGCAGTTCTTC	CASSWPGGTNGDEQFF
.	.	TRBV10-3	TRBJ2-3	TGTGCCATCAGTGGGGGTTTTCAGACAGATACGCAGTATTTT	CAISGGFQTDTQYF
few	TRBD2	TRBV20-1	TRBJ2-5	TGTAGTGCTAGAGATGTAACGGGAGGGTTGGGAGGAGAGACCCAGTACTTC	CSARDVTGGLGGETQYF
.	TRBD2	TRBV29-1	TRBJ2-3	TGCAGCGTTGGAGGACTAGCGGGAGGCACAGATACGCAGTATTTT	CSVGGLAGGTDTQYF
.	TRBD2	TRBV15	TRBJ2-7	TGTGCCACCGGCAGAGCGGGAGTGTCTCGCGAGCAGTACTTC	CATGRAGVSREQYF
.	.	TRBV7-2	TRBJ2-2	TGTGCCAGCAGCTTCCTGACAGACGGGGCCGGGGAGCTGTTTTTT	CASSFLTDGAGELFF
.	TRBD1	TRBV7-6	TRBJ1-1	TGTGCCAGCAGCTTGGGGACAAACAGGGGATCCTCTGAAGCTTTCTTT	CASSLGTNRGSSEAFF
few	.	TRBV11-2	TRBJ1-1	TGTGCCAGCAGCTTAACCCCCGGACGTGGAGCTTTCTTT	CASSLTPGRGAFF
few	TRBD1	TRBV29-1	TRBJ1-1	TGCAGCGTCCCGGGGACAGGGGGCACTGAAGCTTTCTTT	CSVPGTGGTEAFF